The entry that follows covers one T cell receptor (beta chain) sequence. Its target is unknown. The listed genes are named as in mouse. The read terminates 1 residue before the CDR3 end, so the remaining end is supplied by the germline J gene. V lost 1 base and J lost 0, with 6 bases in between. This CDR3 has 14 amino acids. The germline CDR1 and CDR2 sequences are NNHDY and SYVADS. The protocol was immunoSEQ multiplex PCR, while the TCRdb copy is restricted to in-frame clones and leaves out a portion. The data hold about 7,400 clones, with approximately 70% observed a single time. This specimen comes from a study of tissue T cells after allogeneic stem cell transplantation. Study results and caveats: TCR repertoires tracked anatomic similarity, regardless of disease or transplant status.

The sample taken for sequencing was blood. The source is a female BALB/c mouse in good health. The strain bears MHC haplotype H2-d. The chain links TRBV13-3 to TRBJ2-5; D not resolved. CDR3 region: CASSDPDNQDTQYF. The sequenced part of the CDR3 DNA is TGTGCCAGCAGTGATCCGGATAACCAAGACACCCAGTAC.